The 11 T cell receptor beta chains in this list originate from one sample, sequenced in a study of blood T cell repertoires in COVID-19. The method was immunoSEQ multiplex PCR; TCRdb's version includes in-frame clones alone and lacks a portion of them. The table lists 85,000 to 100,000 clones, around 86% of them singletons. Sample: peripheral blood. Receptor source: a man aged 55-75 years with acute or convalescent COVID-19.

This rearrangement joins TRBV30 to TRBJ1-1; 7 nucleotides line up with TRBD1. V dropped 0 bases and J dropped 3; count of bases not matched to a gene: 4. Germline V gives CDR1 GTSNPN, CDR2 SVGIG (reference sequence). CDR3 length: 14 amino acids. The CDR3 DNA is TGTGCCTGGAGTGTGGGCAGGGGGGACACTGAAGCTTTCTTT. Translated, it gives CAWSVGRGDTEAFF. The full variable domain, in which reference TRBV30 and TRBJ1-1 provide the parts outside the CDR3, is SQTIHQWPATLVQPVGSPLSLECTVEGTSNPNLYWYRQAAGRGLQLLFYSVGIGQISSEVPQNLSASRPQDRQFILSSKKLLLSDSGFYLCAWSVGRGDTEAFFGQGTRLTVV.

The genes are TRBV3-1 (or the pseudogene TRBV3-2) and TRBJ1-5; D may be TRBD1 (6 bases). Trimming pared 0 bases from V and 0 bases from J, leaving 9 bases between. Germline CDR1 LGHDT, CDR2 YNNKEL (reference sequence). This CDR3 contains 16 residues. CDR3 DNA: TGTGCCAGCAGCCAAGACCTGGGGGCTAGCAATCAGCCCCAGCATTTT. Its protein is CASSQDLGASNQPQHF.

The V call is TRBV6-5, the J call TRBJ1-5; no definite D call. V gave up 6 bases and J gave up 2 bases, with 5 bases separating them. The germline V gene encodes CDR1 MNHEY and CDR2 SVGAGI. The CDR3 runs to 12 residues. CDR3 sequence reads: CASRRGNQPQHF. Written as DNA, the CDR3 is TGTGCCAGCAGGAGGGGCAATCAGCCCCAGCATTTT.

The chain couples TRBV6-1 to TRBJ2-2; D may be TRBD1 (5 bases). The V end was cut by 2 bases, the J end by 7 bases, with 14 bases between. Germline V gene data show CDR1 as MNHNS and CDR2 as SASEGT. This CDR3 region has 15 residues. The CDR3 sequence is CASSEFWGGGGELFF. Here the CDR3 DNA reads TGTGCCAGCAGTGAATTTTGGGGCGGTGGCGGGGAGCTGTTTTTT.

V usage is TRBV5-8 and J usage is TRBJ2-5; TRBD2 agrees at 11 bases. Germline CDR1 reads SGHTS; CDR2 reads YDEGEE. After removal of 4 bases from V and 6 bases from J, the junction contained 11 bases not matched to a gene. The CDR3 sequence is 16 residues long. As DNA, the CDR3 is TGTGCCAGCAGCATTAGCGGGAGGGCCGTCATGCAGACCCAGTACTTC. Its protein is CASSISGRAVMQTQYF. Looking up the rest from reference TRBV5-8 and TRBJ2-5 gives the full variable domain: EAGVTQSPTHLIKTRGQQATLRCSPISGHTSVYWYQQALGLGLQFLLWYDEGEERNRGNFPPRFSGRQFPNYSSELNVNALELEDSALYLCASSISGRAVMQTQYFGPGTRLLVL.

The CDR3 protein is CASSGGGGDQETQYF. In DNA form, the CDR3 reads TGTGCCAGCAGCGGCGGGGGAGGGGATCAAGAGACCCAGTACTTC. The rearrangement uses TRBV5-4 and TRBJ2-5, with TRBD2 matching 7 bases. From germline, CDR1 is SGHNT and CDR2 YYREEE (reference sequence). Trimming cost V 4 bases and J 2 bases; bases outside gene matches: 8. The CDR3 sequence is 15 residues long.

J is TRBJ1-2 and V is TRBV19; possibly TRBD1 for D (5 bases). CDR3 size: 19 residues. Germline V gene data show CDR1 as LNHDA and CDR2 as SQIVND (reference sequence). The V and J ends lost 3 bases and 2 bases respectively, with 25 bases between them. CDR3 sequence reads: CASSIPPTQGLAFNYGYTF. The CDR3, as DNA: TGTGCCAGTAGTATCCCCCCCACGCAGGGCCTTGCTTTCAACTATGGCTACACCTTC.

The table lists this clone with a few counts. The V and J genes are TRBV6-2 or TRBV6-3 and TRBJ1-6, with a possible D match to TRBD1 (6 bases). The V gene's germline CDR1 is MNHEY and CDR2 SVGEGT. The V gene lost 6 bases and the J gene lost 5 bases, with 8 bases spanning the gap. The CDR3 is 13 residues long. The DNA of the CDR3 is TGTGCCAGCAGCCGGACAGATAATTCACCCCTCCACTTT. Its protein is CASSRTDNSPLHF.

The chain couples TRBV6-1 to TRBJ2-1; 7 bases are shared with TRBD1. With V trimmed by 3 bases and J by 4 bases, 6 bases remained unmatched. The CDR3 sequence is 15 residues long. Germline V gene sequence: CDR1 MNHNS, CDR2 SASEGT. This chain's CDR3 is CASSDPGQLYNEQFF. The CDR3 region has the DNA TGTGCCAGCAGTGACCCGGGACAGTTATACAATGAGCAGTTCTTC.

This sequence joins TRBV27 and TRBJ2-1; D is undetermined. In germline, CDR1 is MNHEY, CDR2 SMNVEV (reference sequence). Trimming removed 5 bases from V and 6 bases from J, with 17 bases in between. The CDR3 has 15 amino acids. CDR3 region: CASSMTFSPFNEQFF. CDR3 sequence (DNA): TGTGCCAGCAGTATGACTTTCTCGCCCTTCAATGAGCAGTTCTTC.

This sequence joins TRBV19 and TRBJ2-7; D unresolved. Trimming pared 4 bases from V and 0 bases from J, leaving 10 bases between. CDR1 LNHDA and CDR2 SQIVND come from the germline V gene (reference sequence). The CDR3 length is 14 residues. DNA for the CDR3: TGTGCCAGTAGTAGAGTTCCCGGCTCCTACGAGCAGTACTTC. This sequence encodes CASSRVPGSYEQYF.